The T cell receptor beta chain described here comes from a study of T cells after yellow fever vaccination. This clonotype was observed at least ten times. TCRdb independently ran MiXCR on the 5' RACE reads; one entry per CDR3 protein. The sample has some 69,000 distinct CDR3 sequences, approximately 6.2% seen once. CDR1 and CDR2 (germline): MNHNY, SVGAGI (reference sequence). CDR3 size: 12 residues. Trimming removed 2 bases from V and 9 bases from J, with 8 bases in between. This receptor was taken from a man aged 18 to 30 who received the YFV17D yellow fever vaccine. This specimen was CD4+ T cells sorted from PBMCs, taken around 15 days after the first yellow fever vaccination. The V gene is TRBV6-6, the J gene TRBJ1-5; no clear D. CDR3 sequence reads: CASSYDALPQHF. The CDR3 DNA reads TGTGCCAGCAGTTACGACGCATTGCCCCAGCATTTT.